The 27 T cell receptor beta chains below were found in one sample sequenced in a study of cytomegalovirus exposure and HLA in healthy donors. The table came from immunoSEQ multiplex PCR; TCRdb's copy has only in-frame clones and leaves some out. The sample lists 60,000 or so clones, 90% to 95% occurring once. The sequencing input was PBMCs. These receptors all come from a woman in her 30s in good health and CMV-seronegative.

The DNA of the CDR3 is TGCAGCGTTGTATTGGGTCAGGCTCACATTTTCGAGCAGTTCTTC. It encodes CSVVLGQAHIFEQFF. The rearrangement links TRBV29-1 to TRBJ2-1, with D uncertain. The V gene's germline CDR1 is SQVTM and CDR2 ANQGSEA. With 4 bases removed from V and 10 bases from J, the gap between germline ends came to 23 bases. CDR3 length: 15 residues.

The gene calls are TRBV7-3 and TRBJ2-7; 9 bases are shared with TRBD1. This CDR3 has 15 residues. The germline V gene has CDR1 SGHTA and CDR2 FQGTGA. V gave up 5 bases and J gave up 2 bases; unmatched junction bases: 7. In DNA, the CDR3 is TGTGCCAGCAGCCCAGGGAGACAGGGGGCCTACGAGCAGTACTTC. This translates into CASSPGRQGAYEQYF.

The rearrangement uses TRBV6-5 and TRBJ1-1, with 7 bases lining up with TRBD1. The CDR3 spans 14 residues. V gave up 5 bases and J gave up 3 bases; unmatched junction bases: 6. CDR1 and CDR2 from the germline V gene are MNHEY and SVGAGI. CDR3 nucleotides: TGTGCCAGCAGTGGACAGGAACTCTACACTGAAGCTTTCTTT. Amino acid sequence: CASSGQELYTEAFF.

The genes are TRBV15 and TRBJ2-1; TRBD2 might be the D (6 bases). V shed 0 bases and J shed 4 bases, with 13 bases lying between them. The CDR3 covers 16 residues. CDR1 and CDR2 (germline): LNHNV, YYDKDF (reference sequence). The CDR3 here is CATSRDSGTLYNEQFF. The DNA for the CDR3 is TGTGCCACCAGCAGAGATTCGGGGACTTTATACAATGAGCAGTTCTTC. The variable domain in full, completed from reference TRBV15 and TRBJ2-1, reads DAMVIQNPRYQVTQFGKPVTLSCSQTLNHNVMYWYQQKSSQAPKLLFHYYDKDFNNEADTPDNFQSRRPNTSFCFLDIRSPGLGDTAMYLCATSRDSGTLYNEQFFGPGTRLTVL.

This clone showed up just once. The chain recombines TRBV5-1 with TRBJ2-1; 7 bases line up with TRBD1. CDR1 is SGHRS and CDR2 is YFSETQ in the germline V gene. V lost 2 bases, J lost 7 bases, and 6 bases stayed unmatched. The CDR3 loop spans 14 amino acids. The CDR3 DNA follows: TGCGCCAGCAGCTTCCGGACAGGCGAGAATGAGCAGTTCTTC. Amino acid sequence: CASSFRTGENEQFF.

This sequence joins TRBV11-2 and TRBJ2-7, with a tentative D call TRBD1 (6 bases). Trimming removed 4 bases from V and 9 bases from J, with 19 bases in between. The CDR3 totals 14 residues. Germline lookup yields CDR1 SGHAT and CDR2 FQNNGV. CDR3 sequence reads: CASSSTGRREGQYF. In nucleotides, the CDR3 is TGTGCCAGCAGCTCTACAGGGCGGCGTGAGGGGCAGTACTTC. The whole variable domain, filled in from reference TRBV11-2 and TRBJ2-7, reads EAGVAQSPRYKIIEKRQSVAFWCNPISGHATLYWYQQILGQGPKLLIQFQNNGVVDDSQLPKDRFSAERLKGVDSTLKIQPAKLEDSAVYLCASSSTGRREGQYFGPGTRLTVT.

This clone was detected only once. CDR3 loop: CASSWEGMADTQYF. CDR3 DNA: TGTGCCAGCAGCTGGGAGGGAATGGCAGATACGCAGTATTTT. The genes are TRBV27 and TRBJ2-3, with TRBD2 matching over 7 bases. CDR1 and CDR2 from the germline V gene are MNHEY and SMNVEV (reference sequence). V shed 6 bases, J shed 4 bases, and the junction held 7 bases outside the gene matches. CDR3 length: 14 residues.

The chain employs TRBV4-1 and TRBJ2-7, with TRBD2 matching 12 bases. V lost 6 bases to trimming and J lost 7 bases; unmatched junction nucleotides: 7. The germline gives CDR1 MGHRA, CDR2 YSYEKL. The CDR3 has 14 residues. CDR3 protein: CASSPGLAGTEQYF. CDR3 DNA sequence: TGCGCCAGCAGTCCTGGACTAGCGGGAACTGAGCAGTACTTC.

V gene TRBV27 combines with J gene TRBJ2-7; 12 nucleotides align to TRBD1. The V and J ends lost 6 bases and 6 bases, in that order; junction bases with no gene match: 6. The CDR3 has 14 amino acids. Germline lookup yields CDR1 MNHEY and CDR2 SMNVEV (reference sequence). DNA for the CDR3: TGTGCCAGCAGCGGGACAGGGGGCGCGGGCGAGCAGTACTTC. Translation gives CASSGTGGAGEQYF.

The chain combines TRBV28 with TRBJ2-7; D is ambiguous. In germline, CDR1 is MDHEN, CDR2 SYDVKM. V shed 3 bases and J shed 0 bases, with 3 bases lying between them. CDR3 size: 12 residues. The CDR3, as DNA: TGTGCCAGCAGTTTTAACTCCTACGAGCAGTACTTC. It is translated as CASSFNSYEQYF. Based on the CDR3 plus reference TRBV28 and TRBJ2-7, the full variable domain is DVKVTQSSRYLVKRTGEKVFLECVQDMDHENMFWYRQDPGLGLRLIYFSYDVKMKEKGDIPEGYSVSREKKERFSLILESASTNQTSMYLCASSFNSYEQYFGPGTRLTVT.

The CDR3: CASSFGTSDGELFF. For the CDR3, the DNA is TGCGCCAGCAGCTTCGGGACTAGTGACGGGGAGCTGTTTTTT. J is TRBJ2-2 and V is TRBV5-1; 8 bases agree with TRBD2. V lost 2 bases and J lost 7; bases outside the gene matches: 4. CDR3 length: 14 amino acids. The germline V gene encodes CDR1 SGHRS and CDR2 YFSETQ.

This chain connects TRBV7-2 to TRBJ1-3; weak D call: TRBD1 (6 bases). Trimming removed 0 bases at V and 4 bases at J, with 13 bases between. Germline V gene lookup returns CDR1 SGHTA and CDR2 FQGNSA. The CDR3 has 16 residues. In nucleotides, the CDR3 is TGTGCCAGCAGCTTAGCTGGCAGGGGTAACGGAAACACCATATATTTT. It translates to CASSLAGRGNGNTIYF.

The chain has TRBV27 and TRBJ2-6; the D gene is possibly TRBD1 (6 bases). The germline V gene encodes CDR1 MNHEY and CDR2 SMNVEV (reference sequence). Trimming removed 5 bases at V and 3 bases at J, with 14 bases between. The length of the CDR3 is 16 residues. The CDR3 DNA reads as TGTGCCAGCAGTGTCCAACAGGGTTTTGGGGCCAACGTCCTGACTTTC. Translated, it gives CASSVQQGFGANVLTF.

This chain's CDR3 is CASSIRTGGNTEAFF. CDR3 coding DNA: TGTGCCAGTAGTATCAGGACAGGGGGCAACACTGAAGCTTTCTTT. V and J are TRBV19 and TRBJ1-1; 11 bases match TRBD1. The CDR3 extends over 15 amino acids. Germline lookup yields CDR1 LNHDA and CDR2 SQIVND (reference sequence). V shed 3 bases and J 2 bases; nucleotides not matched to a gene: 2.

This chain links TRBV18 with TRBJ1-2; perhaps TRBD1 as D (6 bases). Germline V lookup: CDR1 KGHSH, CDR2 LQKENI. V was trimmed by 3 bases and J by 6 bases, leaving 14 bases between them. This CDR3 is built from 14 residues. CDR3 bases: TGTGCCAGCTCACCGAGCGACAGGTGGAATGGCTACACCTTC. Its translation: CASSPSDRWNGYTF.

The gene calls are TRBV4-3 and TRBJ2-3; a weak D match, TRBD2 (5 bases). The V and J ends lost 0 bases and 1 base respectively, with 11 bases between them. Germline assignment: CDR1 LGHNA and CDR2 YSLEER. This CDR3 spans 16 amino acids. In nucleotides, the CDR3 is TGCGCCAGCAGCCAAGATAGCGACTACGGCACAGATACGCAGTATTTT. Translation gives CASSQDSDYGTDTQYF.

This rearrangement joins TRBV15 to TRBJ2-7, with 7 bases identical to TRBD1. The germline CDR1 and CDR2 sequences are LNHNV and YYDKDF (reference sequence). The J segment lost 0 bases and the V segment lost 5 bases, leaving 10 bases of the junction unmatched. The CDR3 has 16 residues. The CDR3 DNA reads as TGTGCCACCAGCTCCGAAGGGGGCGTTAGCTCCTACGAGCAGTACTTC. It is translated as CATSSEGGVSSYEQYF.

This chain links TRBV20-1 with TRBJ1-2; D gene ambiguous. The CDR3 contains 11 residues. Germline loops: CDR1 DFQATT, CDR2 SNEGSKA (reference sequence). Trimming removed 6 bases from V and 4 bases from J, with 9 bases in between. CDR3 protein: CSAAKLYGYTF. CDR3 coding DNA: TGCAGTGCCGCAAAACTCTATGGCTACACCTTC.

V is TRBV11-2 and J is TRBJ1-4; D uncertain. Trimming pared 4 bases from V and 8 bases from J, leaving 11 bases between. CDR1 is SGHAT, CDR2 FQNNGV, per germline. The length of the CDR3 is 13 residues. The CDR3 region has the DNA TGTGCCAGCAGCTCTACCTCTAGGGAAAAACTGTTTTTT. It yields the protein CASSSTSREKLFF.

CDR3 sequence (DNA): TGTGCCAGCAGTTTCGGACAGGGGACATACAATGAGCAGTTCTTC. Translation: CASSFGQGTYNEQFF. The genes are TRBV6-5 and TRBJ2-1; 9 nucleotides agree with TRBD1. This CDR3 region has 15 residues. Trimming cost V 4 bases and J 4 bases; bases outside gene matches: 5. From germline, CDR1 is MNHEY and CDR2 SVGAGI.

CDR3 DNA: TGTGCCAGCAGCCCGGGGACAGTCGGGCCCCAGCATTTT. This gives the protein CASSPGTVGPQHF. This chain joins TRBV27 and TRBJ1-5, with 7 bases matching TRBD1. The CDR3 extends over 13 amino acids. Germline V lookup: CDR1 MNHEY, CDR2 SMNVEV (reference sequence). Germline trimming cut 6 bases from V and 9 bases from J; bases unmatched to any gene: 8.

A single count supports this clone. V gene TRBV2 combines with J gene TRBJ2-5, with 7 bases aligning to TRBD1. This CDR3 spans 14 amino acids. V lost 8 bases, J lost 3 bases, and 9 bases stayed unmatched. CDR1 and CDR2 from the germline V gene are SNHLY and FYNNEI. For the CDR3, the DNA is TGTGCCAGCGCAGAGGGACAGAACGAAGAGACCCAGTACTTC. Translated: CASAEGQNEETQYF. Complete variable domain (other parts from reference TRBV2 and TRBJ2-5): EPEVTQTPSHQVTQMGQEVILRCVPISNHLYFYWYRQILGQKVEFLVSFYNNEISEKSEIFDDQFSVERPDGSNFTLKIRSTKLEDSAMYFCASAEGQNEETQYFGPGTRLLVL.

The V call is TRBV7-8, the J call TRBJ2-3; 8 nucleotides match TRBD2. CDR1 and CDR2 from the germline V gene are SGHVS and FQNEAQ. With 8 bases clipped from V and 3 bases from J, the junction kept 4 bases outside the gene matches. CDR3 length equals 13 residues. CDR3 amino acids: CASGERETDTQYF. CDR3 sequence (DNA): TGTGCCAGCGGCGAGCGGGAGACAGATACGCAGTATTTT.

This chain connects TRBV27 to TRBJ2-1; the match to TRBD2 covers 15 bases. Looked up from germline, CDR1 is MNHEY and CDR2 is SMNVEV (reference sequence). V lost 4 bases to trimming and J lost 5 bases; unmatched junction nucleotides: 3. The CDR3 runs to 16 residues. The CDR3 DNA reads TGTGCCAGCAGTTATGGACTAGCGGGAGGGGACAATGAGCAGTTCTTC. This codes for CASSYGLAGGDNEQFF.

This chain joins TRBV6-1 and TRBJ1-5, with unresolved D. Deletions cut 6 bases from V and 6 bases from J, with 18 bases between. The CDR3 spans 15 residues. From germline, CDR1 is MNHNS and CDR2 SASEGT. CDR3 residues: CASSLRLPLGQPQHF. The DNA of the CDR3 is TGTGCCAGCAGCCTCAGGTTACCGCTTGGTCAGCCCCAGCATTTT.

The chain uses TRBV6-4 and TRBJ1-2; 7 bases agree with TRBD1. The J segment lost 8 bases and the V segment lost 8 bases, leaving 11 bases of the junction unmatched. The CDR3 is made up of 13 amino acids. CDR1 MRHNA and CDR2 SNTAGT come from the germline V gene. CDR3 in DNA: TGTGCCAGCCGAGAGGGGGCGGAGGGCGGCTACACCTTC. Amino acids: CASREGAEGGYTF.

The CDR3: CASSHLGLAGGRAGELFF. Here the CDR3 DNA reads TGCGCCAGCAGCCACTTAGGACTAGCGGGAGGGCGAGCCGGGGAGCTGTTTTTT. V gene TRBV4-1 combines with J gene TRBJ2-2, with 15 nucleotides matching TRBD2. Per germline, CDR1 MGHRA and CDR2 YSYEKL. The V and J ends lost 3 bases and 6 bases, in that order; junction bases with no gene match: 8. The CDR3 covers 18 residues.